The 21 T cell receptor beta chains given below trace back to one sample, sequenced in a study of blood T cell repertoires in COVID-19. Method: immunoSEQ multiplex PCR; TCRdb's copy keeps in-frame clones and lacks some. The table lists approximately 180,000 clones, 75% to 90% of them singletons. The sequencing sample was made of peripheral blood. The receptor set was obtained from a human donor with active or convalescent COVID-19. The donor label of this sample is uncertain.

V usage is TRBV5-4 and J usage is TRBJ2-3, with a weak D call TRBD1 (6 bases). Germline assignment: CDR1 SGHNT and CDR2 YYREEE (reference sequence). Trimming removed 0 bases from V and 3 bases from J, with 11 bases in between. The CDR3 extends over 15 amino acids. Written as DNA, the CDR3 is TGTGCCAGCAGCTTGGAACAGGGAGTAACAGATACGCAGTATTTT. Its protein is CASSLEQGVTDTQYF.

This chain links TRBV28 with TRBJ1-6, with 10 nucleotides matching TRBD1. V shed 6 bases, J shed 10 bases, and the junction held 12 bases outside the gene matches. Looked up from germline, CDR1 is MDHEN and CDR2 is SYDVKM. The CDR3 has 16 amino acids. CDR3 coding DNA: TGTGCCAGCAGCCCCACCGGGACAGGGGCTGGGTCACCCCTCCACTTT. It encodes CASSPTGTGAGSPLHF.

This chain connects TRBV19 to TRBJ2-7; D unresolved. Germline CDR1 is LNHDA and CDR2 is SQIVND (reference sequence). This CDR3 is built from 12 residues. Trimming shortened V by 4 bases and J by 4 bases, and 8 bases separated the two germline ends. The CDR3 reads CASSRYSYEQYF. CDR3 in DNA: TGTGCCAGTAGTAGGTACTCGTACGAGCAGTACTTC. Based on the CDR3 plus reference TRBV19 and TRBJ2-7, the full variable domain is DGGITQSPKYLFRKEGQNVTLSCEQNLNHDAMYWYRQDPGQGLRLIYYSQIVNDFQKGDIAEGYSVSREKKESFPLTVTSAQKNPTAFYLCASSRYSYEQYFGPGTRLTVT.

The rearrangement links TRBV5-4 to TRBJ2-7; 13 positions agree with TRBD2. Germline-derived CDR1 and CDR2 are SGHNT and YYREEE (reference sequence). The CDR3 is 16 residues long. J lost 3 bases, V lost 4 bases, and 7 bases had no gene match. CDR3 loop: CASSRTSGGPGYEQYF. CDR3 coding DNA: TGTGCCAGCAGCCGGACTAGCGGGGGCCCCGGCTACGAGCAGTACTTC.

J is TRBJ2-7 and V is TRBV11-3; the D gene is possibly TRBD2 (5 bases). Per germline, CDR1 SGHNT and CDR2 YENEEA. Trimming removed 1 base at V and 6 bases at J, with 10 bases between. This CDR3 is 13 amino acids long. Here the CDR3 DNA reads TGTGCCAGCAGCTTAGTTCTAGCTTCCGAGCAGTACTTC. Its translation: CASSLVLASEQYF.

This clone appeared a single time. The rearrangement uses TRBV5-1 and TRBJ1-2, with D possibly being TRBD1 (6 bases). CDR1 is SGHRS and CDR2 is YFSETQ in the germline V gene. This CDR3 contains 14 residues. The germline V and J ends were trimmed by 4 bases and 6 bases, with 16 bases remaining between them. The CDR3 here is CASSPLQGRDGYTF. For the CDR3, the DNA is TGCGCCAGCAGCCCCTTACAGGGAAGGGATGGCTACACCTTC. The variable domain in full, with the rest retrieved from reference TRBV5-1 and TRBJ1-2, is KAGVTQTPRYLIKTRGQQVTLSCSPISGHRSVSWYQQTPGQGLQFLFEYFSETQRNKGNFPGRFSGRQFSNSRSEMNVSTLELGDSALYLCASSPLQGRDGYTFGSGTRLTVV.

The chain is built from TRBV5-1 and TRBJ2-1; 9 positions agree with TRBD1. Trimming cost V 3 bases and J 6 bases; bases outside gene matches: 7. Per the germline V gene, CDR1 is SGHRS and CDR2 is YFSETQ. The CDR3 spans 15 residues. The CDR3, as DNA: TGCGCCAGCAGCTCCGGGACAGGGCCCCCCAATGAGCAGTTCTTC. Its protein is CASSSGTGPPNEQFF.

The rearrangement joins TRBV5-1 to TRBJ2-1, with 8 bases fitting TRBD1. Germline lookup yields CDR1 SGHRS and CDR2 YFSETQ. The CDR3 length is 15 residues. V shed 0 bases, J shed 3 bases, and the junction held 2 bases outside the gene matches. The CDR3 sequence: CASSLEGQVYNEQFF. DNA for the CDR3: TGCGCCAGCAGCTTGGAGGGACAGGTCTACAATGAGCAGTTCTTC. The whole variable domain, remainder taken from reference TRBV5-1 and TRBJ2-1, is KAGVTQTPRYLIKTRGQQVTLSCSPISGHRSVSWYQQTPGQGLQFLFEYFSETQRNKGNFPGRFSGRQFSNSRSEMNVSTLELGDSALYLCASSLEGQVYNEQFFGPGTRLTVL.

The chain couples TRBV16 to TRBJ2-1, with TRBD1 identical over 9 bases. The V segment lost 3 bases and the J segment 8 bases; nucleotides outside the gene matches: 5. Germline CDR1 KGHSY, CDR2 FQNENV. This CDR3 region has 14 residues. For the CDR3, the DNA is TGTGCCAGCAGCCAGGACAGGGGTCGGGATGAGCAGTTCTTC. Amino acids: CASSQDRGRDEQFF.

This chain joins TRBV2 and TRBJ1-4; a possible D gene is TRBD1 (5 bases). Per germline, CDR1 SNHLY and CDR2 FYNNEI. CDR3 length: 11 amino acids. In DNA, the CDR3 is TGTGCTGGGCAGGGCACTGAAAAACTGTTTTTT. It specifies CAGQGTEKLFF. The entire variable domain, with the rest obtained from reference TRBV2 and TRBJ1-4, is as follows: EPEVTQTPSHQVTQMGQEVILRCVPISNHLYFYWYRQILGQKVEFLVSFYNNEISEKSEIFDDQFSVERPDGSNFTLKIRSTKLEDSAMYFCAGQGTEKLFFGSGTQLSVL.

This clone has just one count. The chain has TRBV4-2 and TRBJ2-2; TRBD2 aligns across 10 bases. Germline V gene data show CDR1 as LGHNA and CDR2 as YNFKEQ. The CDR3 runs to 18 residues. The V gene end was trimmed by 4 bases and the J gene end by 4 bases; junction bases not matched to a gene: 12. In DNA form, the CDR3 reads TGTGCCAGCAGCCGACCCGGTAGCGGGGGGTCGGTCACCGGGGAGCTGTTTTTT. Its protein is CASSRPGSGGSVTGELFF.

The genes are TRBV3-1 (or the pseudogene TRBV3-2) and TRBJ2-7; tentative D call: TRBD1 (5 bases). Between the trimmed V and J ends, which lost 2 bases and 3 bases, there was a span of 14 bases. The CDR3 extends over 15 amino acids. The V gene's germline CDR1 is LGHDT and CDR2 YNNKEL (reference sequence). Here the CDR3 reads CASSQPHKQVYEQYF. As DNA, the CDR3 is TGTGCCAGCAGCCAACCCCACAAACAGGTCTACGAGCAGTACTTC.

CDR3 amino acids: CASSLRTPLETQYF. DNA of the CDR3: TGTGCCAGCAGTTTGAGGACACCCCTCGAGACCCAGTACTTC. This rearrangement joins TRBV28 to TRBJ2-5; D might be TRBD1 (5 bases). This CDR3 contains 14 residues. V lost 3 bases and J lost 5, with 13 bases in between. The germline V gene has CDR1 MDHEN and CDR2 SYDVKM. The variable domain in full, with the rest retrieved from reference TRBV28 and TRBJ2-5, is DVKVTQSSRYLVKRTGEKVFLECVQDMDHENMFWYRQDPGLGLRLIYFSYDVKMKEKGDIPEGYSVSREKKERFSLILESASTNQTSMYLCASSLRTPLETQYFGPGTRLLVL.

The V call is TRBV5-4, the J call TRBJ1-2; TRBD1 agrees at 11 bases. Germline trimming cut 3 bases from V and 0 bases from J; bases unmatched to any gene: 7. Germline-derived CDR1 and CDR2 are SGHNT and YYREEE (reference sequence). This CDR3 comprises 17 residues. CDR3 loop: CASSSPPGQGANYGYTF. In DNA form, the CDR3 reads TGTGCCAGCAGCTCTCCCCCGGGACAGGGGGCTAACTATGGCTACACCTTC.

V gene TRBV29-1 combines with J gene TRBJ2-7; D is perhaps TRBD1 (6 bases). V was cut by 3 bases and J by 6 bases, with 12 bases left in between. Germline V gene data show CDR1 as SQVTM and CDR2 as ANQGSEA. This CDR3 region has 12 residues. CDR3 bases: TGCAGCGTTGATCACACAGGGAGCGAGCAGTACTTC. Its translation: CSVDHTGSEQYF.

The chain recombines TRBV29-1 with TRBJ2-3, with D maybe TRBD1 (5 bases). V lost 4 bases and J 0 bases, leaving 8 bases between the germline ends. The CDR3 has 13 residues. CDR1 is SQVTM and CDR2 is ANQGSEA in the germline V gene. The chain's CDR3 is CSVGQTSTDTQYF. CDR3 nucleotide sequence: TGCAGCGTTGGACAGACTAGCACAGATACGCAGTATTTT.

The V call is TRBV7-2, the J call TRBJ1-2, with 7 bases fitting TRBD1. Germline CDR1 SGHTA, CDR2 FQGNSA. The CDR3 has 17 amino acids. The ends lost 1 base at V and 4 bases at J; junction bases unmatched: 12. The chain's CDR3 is CASSLDLGQSIFYGYTF. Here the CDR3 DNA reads TGTGCCAGCAGCTTAGACCTGGGACAGAGTATCTTCTATGGCTACACCTTC.

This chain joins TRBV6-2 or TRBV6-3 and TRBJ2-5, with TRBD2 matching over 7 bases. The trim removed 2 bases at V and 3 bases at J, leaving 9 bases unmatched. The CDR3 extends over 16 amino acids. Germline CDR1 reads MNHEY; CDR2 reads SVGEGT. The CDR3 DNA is TGTGCCAGCAGTTACAACCGGCGGGGGAGGGAAGAGACCCAGTACTTC. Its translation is CASSYNRRGREETQYF.

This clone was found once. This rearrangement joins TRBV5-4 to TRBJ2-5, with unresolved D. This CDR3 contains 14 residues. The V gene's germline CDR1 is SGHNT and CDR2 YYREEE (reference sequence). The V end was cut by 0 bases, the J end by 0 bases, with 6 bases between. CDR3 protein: CASSLGSDQETQYF. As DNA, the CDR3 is TGTGCCAGCAGCTTGGGCTCGGACCAAGAGACCCAGTACTTC.

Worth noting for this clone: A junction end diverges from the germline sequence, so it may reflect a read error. The CDR3 here is CANSGDRNYGYTF. Written as DNA, the CDR3 is TGTGCCAACAGTGGGGACAGAAACTATGGCTACACCTTC. This chain connects TRBV28 to TRBJ1-2; 7 bases align to TRBD1. Germline V gives CDR1 MDHEN, CDR2 SYDVKM. This CDR3 has 13 residues.

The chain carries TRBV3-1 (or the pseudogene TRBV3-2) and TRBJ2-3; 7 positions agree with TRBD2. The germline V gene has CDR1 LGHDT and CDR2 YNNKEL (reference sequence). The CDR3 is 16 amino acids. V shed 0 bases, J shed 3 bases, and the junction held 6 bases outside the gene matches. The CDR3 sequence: CASSQDTSVRTDTQYF. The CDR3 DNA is TGTGCCAGCAGCCAAGATACTAGCGTTCGAACAGATACGCAGTATTTT.